These 3 T cell receptor beta chains share one sample of origin, sequenced in a study of CD8 T cells in Susac syndrome. Roughly 0.45 to 1 ug RNA was reverse transcribed with random hexamers. TCRdb re-called the immunoSEQ multiplex PCR reads with MiXCR, one entry per CDR3 protein. This table holds more than 110,000 distinct CDR3 sequences, just under 95% found once. What was sequenced was CD4+ T cells from PBMCs. These receptors all come from a human donor with Susac syndrome.

The V gene is TRBV30, the J gene TRBJ2-7; possible D gene TRBD1, 6 bases. The V end was cut by 2 bases, the J end by 1 base, with 9 bases between. Germline-derived CDR1 and CDR2 are GTSNPN and SVGIG (reference sequence). The CDR3 covers 13 residues. The CDR3 bases are TGTGCCTGGAGTCCCGACAGGTCCTACGAGCAGTACTTC. Its protein is CAWSPDRSYEQYF.

The chain is built from TRBV2 and TRBJ1-6; D is perhaps TRBD1 (6 bases). Per germline, CDR1 SNHLY and CDR2 FYNNEI. The CDR3 consists of 17 residues. V lost 4 bases, J lost 7 bases, and 20 bases lay in between. The CDR3 DNA reads TGTGCCAGCAGTGCGTTACAGGGAAGTCTTCTGAATTCACCCCTCCACTTT. This encodes CASSALQGSLLNSPLHF.

The genes are TRBV2 and TRBJ1-1; tentative D call: TRBD1 (5 bases). This CDR3 is 13 amino acids long. V was trimmed by 7 bases and J by 3 bases, leaving 12 bases between them. Germline V gene data show CDR1 as SNHLY and CDR2 as FYNNEI. The CDR3 DNA follows: TGTGCCAGCACGTTGGGGGAGGACACTGAAGCTTTCTTT. This gives the protein CASTLGEDTEAFF.